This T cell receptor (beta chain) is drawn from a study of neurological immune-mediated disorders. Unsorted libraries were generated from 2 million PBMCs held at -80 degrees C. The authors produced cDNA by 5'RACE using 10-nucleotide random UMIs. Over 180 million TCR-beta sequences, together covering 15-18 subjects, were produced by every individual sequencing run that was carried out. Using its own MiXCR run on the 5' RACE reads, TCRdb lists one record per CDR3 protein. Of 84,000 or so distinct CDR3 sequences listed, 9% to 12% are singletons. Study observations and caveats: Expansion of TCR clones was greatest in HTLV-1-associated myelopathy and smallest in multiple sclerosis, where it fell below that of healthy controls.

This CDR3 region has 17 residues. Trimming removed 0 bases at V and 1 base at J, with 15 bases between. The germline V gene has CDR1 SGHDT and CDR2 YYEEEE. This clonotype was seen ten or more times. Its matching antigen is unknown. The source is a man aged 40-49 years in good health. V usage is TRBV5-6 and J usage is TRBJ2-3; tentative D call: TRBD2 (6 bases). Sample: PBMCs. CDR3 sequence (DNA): TGTGCCAGCAGCTTGGATGGGGGGAATGTGCGCACAGATACGCAGTATTTT. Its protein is CASSLDGGNVRTDTQYF.